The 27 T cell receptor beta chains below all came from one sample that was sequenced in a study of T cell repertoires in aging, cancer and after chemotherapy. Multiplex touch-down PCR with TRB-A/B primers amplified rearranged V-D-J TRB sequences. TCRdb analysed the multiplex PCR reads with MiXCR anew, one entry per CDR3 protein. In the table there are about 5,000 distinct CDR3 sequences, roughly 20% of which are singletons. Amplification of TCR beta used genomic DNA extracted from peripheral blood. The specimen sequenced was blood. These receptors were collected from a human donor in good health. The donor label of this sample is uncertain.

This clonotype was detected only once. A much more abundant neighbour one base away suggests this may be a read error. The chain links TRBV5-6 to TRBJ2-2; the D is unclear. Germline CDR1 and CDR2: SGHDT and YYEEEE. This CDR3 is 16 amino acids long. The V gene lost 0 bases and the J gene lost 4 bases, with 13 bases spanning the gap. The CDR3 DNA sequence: TGTGCCAGCAGCTTGGGATTGCGGCATAGCACCGGGGAGCTGTTTTTT. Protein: CASSLGLRHSTGELFF.

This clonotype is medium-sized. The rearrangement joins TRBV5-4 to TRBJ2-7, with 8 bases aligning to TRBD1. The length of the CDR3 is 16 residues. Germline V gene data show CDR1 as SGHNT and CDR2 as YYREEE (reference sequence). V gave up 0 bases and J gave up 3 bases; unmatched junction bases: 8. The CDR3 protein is CASSLGLTGQDYEQYF. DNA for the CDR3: TGTGCCAGCAGCTTGGGACTCACGGGACAGGACTACGAGCAGTACTTC.

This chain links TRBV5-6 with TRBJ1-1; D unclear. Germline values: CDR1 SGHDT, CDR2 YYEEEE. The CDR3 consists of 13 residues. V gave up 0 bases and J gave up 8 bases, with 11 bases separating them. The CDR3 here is CASSLGVYEEAFF. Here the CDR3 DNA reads TGTGCCAGCAGCTTGGGGGTATATGAAGAAGCTTTCTTT.

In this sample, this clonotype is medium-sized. CDR3 DNA sequence: TGTGCCAGTAGTATAATACGAGACGTCTCCGTCTATGGCTACACCTTC. It yields the protein CASSIIRDVSVYGYTF. The rearrangement joins TRBV19 to TRBJ1-2; D uncertain. The CDR3 spans 16 residues. Germline V lookup: CDR1 LNHDA, CDR2 SQIVND (reference sequence). V gave up 2 bases and J gave up 4 bases, with 17 bases separating them.

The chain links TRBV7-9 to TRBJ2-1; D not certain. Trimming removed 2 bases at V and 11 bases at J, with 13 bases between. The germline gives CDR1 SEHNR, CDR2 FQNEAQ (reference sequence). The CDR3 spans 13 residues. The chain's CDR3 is CASSLIGSSKQFF. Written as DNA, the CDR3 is TGTGCCAGCAGCTTAATTGGTTCGAGTAAGCAGTTCTTC.

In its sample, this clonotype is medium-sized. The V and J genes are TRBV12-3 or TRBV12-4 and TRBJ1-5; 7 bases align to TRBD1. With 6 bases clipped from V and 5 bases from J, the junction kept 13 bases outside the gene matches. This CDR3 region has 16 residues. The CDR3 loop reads CASSRPFDRVDQPQHF. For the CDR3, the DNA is TGTGCCAGCAGCAGGCCTTTCGACAGGGTAGATCAGCCCCAGCATTTT.

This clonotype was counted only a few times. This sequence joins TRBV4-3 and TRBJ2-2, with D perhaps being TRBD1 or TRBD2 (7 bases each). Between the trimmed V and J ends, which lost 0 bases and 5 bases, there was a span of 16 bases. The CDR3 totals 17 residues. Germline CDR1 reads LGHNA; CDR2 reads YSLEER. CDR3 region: CASSQEVTRGGTGELFF. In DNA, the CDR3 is TGCGCCAGCAGCCAAGAAGTCACCAGGGGGGGGACCGGGGAGCTGTTTTTT.

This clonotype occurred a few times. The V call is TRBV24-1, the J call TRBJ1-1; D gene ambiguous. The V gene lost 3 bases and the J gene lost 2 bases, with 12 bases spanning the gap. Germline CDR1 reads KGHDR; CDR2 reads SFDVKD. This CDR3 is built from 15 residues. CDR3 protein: CATSDGDFSNTEAFF. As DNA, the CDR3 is TGTGCCACCAGTGATGGGGATTTCTCTAACACTGAAGCTTTCTTT.

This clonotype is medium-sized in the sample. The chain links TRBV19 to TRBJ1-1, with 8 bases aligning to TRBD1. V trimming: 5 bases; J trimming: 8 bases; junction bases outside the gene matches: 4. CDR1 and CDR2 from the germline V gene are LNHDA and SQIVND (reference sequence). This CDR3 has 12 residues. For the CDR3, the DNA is TGTGCCAGTAGTCGGACAGGGAGAGAAGCTTTCTTT. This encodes CASSRTGREAFF.

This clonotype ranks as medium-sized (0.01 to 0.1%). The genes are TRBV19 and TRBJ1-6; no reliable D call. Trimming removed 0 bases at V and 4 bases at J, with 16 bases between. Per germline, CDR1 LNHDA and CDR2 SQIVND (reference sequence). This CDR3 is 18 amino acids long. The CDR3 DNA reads TGTGCCAGTAGTATAGATGGTGCCGTTGTGAAATATAATTCACCCCTCCACTTT. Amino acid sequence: CASSIDGAVVKYNSPLHF.

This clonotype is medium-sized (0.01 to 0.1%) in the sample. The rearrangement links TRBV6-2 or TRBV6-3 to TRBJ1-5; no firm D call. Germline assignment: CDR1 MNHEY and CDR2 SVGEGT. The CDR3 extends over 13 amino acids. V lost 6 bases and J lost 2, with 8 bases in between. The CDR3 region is CASRSDGNQPQHF. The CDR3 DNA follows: TGTGCCAGCAGGTCGGACGGCAATCAGCCCCAGCATTTT.

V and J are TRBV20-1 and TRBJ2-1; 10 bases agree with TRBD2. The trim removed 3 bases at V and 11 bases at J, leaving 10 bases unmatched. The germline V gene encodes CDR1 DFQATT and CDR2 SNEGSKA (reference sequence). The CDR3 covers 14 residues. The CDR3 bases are TGCAGTGCTAGGCTAGCGGGGGTTAGGAATAAGCAGTTCTTC. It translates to CSARLAGVRNKQFF.

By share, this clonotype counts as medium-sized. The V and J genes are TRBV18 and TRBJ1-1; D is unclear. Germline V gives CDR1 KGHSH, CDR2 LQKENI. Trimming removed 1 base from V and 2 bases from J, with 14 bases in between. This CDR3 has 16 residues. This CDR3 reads CASSPQQSRKNTEAFF. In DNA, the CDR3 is TGTGCCAGCTCACCACAACAGAGCCGGAAAAACACTGAAGCTTTCTTT.

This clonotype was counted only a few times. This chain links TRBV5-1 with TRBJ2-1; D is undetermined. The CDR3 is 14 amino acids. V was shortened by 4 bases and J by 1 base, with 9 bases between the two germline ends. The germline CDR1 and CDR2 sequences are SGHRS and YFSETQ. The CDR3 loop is CASSPPSSYNEQFF. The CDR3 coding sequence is TGCGCCAGCAGCCCACCTTCATCCTACAATGAGCAGTTCTTC.

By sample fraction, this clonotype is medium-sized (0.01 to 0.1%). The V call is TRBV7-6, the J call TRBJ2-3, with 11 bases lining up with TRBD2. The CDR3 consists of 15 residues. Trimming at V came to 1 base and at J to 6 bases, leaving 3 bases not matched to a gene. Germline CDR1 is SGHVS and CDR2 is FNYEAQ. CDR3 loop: CASSLGLAGRDTQYF. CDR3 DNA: TGTGCCAGCAGCTTAGGACTAGCGGGGCGGGATACGCAGTATTTT.

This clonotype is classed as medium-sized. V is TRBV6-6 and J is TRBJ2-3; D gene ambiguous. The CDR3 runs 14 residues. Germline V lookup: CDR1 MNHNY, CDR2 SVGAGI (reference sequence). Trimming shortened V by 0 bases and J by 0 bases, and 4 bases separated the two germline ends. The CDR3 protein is CASSYSQSTDTQYF. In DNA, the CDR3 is TGTGCCAGCAGTTACTCTCAGAGCACAGATACGCAGTATTTT.

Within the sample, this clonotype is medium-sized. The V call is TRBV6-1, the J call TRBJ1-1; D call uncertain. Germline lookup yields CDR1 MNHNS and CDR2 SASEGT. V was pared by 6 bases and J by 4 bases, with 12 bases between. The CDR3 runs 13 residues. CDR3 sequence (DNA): TGTGCCAGCAGGGTATCCATCGTCACTGAAGCTTTCTTT. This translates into CASRVSIVTEAFF.

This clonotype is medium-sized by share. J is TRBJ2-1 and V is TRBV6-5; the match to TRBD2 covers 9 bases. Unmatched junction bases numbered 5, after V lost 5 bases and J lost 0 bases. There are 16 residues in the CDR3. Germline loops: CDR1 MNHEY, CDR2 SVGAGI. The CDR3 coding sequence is TGTGCCAGCAGTACTAGCGGGTTTAGCTCCTACAATGAGCAGTTCTTC. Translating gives CASSTSGFSSYNEQFF.

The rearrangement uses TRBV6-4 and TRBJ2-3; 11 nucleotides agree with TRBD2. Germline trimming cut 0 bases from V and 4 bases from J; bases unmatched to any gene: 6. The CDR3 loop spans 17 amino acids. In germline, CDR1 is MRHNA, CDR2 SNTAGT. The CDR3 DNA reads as TGTGCCAGCAGTGACTCTAGCGGGGGGGCCGGGGCAGATACGCAGTATTTT. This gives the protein CASSDSSGGAGADTQYF.

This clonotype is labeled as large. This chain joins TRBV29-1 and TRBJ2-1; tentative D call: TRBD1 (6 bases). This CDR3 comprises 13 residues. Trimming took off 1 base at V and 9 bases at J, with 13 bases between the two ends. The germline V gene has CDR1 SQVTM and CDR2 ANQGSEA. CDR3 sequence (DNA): TGCAGCGTTGAAGGGGCAGGGGTTACTGAGCAGTTCTTC. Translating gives CSVEGAGVTEQFF.

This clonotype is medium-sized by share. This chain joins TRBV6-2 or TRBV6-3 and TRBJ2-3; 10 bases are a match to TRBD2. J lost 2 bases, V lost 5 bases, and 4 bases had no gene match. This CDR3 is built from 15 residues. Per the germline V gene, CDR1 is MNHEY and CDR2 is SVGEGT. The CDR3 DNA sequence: TGTGCCAGCAGTCAGAGCGGGAGGGCCACAGATACGCAGTATTTT. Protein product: CASSQSGRATDTQYF.

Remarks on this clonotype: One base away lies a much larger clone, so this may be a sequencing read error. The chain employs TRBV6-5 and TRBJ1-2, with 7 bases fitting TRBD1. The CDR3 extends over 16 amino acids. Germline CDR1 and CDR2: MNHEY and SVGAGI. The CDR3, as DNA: TGTGCCAGCACTTACTCCCGGACAGGTGGATCTTATGGCTACACCTTC. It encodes CASTYSRTGGSYGYTF.

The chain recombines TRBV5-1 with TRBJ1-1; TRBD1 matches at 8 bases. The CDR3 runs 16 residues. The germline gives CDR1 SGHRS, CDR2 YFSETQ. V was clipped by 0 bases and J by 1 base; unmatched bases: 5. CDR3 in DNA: TGCGCCAGCAGCTTGGTAACAGGGGGTGGGAACACTGAAGCTTTCTTT. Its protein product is CASSLVTGGGNTEAFF.

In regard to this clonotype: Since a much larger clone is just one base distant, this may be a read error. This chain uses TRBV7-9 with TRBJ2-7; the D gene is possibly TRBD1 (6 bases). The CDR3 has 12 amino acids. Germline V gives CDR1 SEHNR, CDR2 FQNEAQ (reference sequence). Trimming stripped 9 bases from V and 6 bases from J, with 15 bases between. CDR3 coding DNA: TGTGCCAGGACCAGGGGAAGCCTCGAGCAGTACTTC. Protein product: CARTRGSLEQYF.

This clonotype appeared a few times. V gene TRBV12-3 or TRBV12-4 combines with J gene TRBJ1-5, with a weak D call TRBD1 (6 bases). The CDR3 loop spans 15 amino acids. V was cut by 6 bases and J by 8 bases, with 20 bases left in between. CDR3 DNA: TGTGCCAGCAGCTCGCGGGGGGGGGGCTGGGAGCCCCAGCATTTT. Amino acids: CASSSRGGGWEPQHF.

CDR3 region: CASSLTGGPYGYTF. The CDR3 DNA reads as TGTGCCAGCAGTTTGACAGGGGGTCCCTATGGCTACACCTTC. The rearrangement uses TRBV7-2 and TRBJ1-2; TRBD1 matches at 9 bases. Trimming removed 6 bases from V and 4 bases from J; junction bases left unmatched: 6. The germline V gene encodes CDR1 SGHTA and CDR2 FQGNSA. The CDR3 totals 14 residues.

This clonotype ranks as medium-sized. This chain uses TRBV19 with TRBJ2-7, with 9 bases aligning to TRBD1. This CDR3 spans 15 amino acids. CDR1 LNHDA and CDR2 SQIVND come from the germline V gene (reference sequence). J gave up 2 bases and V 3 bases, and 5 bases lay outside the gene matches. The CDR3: CASSMSRDRAYEQYF. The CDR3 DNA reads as TGTGCCAGTAGTATGTCCCGGGACAGGGCCTACGAGCAGTACTTC.